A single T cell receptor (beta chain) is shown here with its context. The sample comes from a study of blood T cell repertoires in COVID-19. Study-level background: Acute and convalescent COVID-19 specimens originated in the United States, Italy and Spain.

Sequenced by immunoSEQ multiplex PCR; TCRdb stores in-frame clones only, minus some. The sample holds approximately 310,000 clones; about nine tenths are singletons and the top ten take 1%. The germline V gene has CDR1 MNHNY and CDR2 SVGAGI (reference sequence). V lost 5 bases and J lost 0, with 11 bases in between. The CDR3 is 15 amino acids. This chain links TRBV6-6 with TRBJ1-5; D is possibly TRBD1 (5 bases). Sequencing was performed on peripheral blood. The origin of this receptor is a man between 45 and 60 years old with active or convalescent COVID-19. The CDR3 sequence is CASSLTDHSNQPQHF. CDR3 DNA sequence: TGTGCCAGCAGTCTGACAGACCATAGCAATCAGCCCCAGCATTTT.